This T cell receptor (beta chain) was observed in a study of CD8 T cells in Susac syndrome (dated by TCRdb to between 2017 and 2020). Notes on the research overall: The study used repertoire sequencing to test whether antigen drove CD8+ T cell activation and differentiation in Susac syndrome.

The investigation overall reported the following: The TCR sequencing and HLA analysis was acknowledged to have included a relatively small number of individuals.

On this clonotype itself: Its antigen is still unknown. No much larger clonotype is one base removed from it; base qualities were not supplied.

Germline trimming amounts to 5 bases on V and 6 bases on J, with 4 as the count of junction bases outside the gene matches. Inclusive of the bounding cysteine and phenylalanine, the CDR3 is 14 residues long. The read is trimmed to its CDR3 DNA, 42 bases read in frame from base 1. From the germline V gene, CDR1 is MNHEY and CDR2 is SVGEGT. RNA was extracted using the RNeasy kit, and roughly 0.5 to 1 microgram was reverse transcribed with random hexamers. TCR beta CDR3 regions were amplified with the immunoSEQ multiplex PCR assay covering 54 Vbeta and 13 Jbeta segments. PCR amplification bias was corrected using a synthetic template baseline for primer optimization and computational correction. In the authors' own workflow: Reads were annotated to V, D and J genes according to IMGT and were analyzed with immunoSEQ Analyzer, with only productive sequences retained. To calculate clonality, Shannon entropy was normalized by log2 of the number of productive unique sequences and then subtracted from one. For each patient and control, public and private clones were evaluated among the 100 most prevalent clones. A clone was defined as Susac-specific if it was absent from the healthy and MS cohorts, from around 960 published viral clones and from other ImmuneACCESS disease sequences. The public sequencing data were trimmed at Q25 with fastp and processed into clonotypes with MiXCR by TCRdb, which kept only in-frame beta chains. Records with the same CDR3 protein are collapsed into one entry carrying the most frequent genes and DNA. Here the V and J calls rest on TCRdb's processing, not on the authors' analysis. Present in this sample are 100,000 to 150,000 distinct CDR3 sequences, about 96% of which were seen just once. More than 0.095% of the sample goes to the ten largest clones.

Peripheral blood CD8+ and CD4+ T cells from healthy donors, Susac syndrome patients and multiple sclerosis patients were profiled by high-throughput TCR beta sequencing. Healthy donors were age- and sex-matched controls. Bulk CD8+ and CD4+ T cells were purified by magnetic negative isolation, while CD8+ TEMRA cells were enriched using FACS. Blood was collected in EDTA tubes and processed within 24 hours, with PBMCs isolated through density gradient centrifugation. PBMCs intended for TCR sequencing were cryopreserved in liquid nitrogen and thawed later in a water bath at 37 degrees C. The sorted or isolated CD4+, CD8+ and CD8+ TEMRA cells had a purity of 90% or higher.

Sample: CD4+ T cells from PBMCs. The TCR originated in a human donor in good health. The V and J segments used are TRBV6-2 or TRBV6-3 and TRBJ2-7; 13 central bases correspond to TRBD2. The CDR3 sequence is CASSRTSGRGEQYF. The DNA is as follows: TGTGCCAGCAGTCGGACTAGCGGGAGAGGCGAGCAGTACTTC.